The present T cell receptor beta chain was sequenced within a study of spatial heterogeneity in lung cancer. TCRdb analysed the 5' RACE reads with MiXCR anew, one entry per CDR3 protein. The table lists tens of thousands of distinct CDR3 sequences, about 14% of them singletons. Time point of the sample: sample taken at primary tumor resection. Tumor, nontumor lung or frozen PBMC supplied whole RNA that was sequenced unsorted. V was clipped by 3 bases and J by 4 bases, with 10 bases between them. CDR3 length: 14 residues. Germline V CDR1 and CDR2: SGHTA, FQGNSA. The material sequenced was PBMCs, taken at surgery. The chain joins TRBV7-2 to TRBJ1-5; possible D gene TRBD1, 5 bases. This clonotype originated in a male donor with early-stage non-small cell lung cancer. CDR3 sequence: CASSFQGVNQPQHF. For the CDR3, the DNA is TGTGCCAGCAGCTTCCAGGGAGTAAATCAGCCCCAGCATTTT.